This entry describes one T cell receptor beta chain. The CDR3 runs 17 residues. Germline V gene lookup returns CDR1 MDHEN and CDR2 SYDVKM. The junction had 12 bases not matched to a gene; V was cut back by 6 bases and J by 4 bases. The source of the sample is a study of shared clonotypes between healthy human individuals. The repertoire was sequenced with immunoSEQ multiplex PCR; TCRdb's copy has only in-frame clones and lacks some. The repertoire holds 1,400,000 or so clones, with about 98.5% as singletons. Sequencing input: naive CD4+ T cells sorted from blood. As to subset: CD45RA+ positively selected. The chain recombines TRBV28 with TRBJ1-5; 10 nucleotides line up with TRBD1. The receptor's source is a man aged 25 to 40 in good health. The CDR3 loop reads CASSHPTGQGINQPQHF. Written as DNA, the CDR3 is TGTGCCAGCAGCCATCCCACGGGACAGGGGATTAATCAGCCCCAGCATTTT.